This T cell receptor (beta chain) was identified in a study of T cell responses to AZD1222 COVID-19 vaccine. Study at large: Combined were second doses at about 4 or about 12 weeks. Broader study findings: Seropositivity was recorded at baseline in only a handful of AZD1222 recipients. The study found vaccine-associated CD4 TCRs spanning spike, dominant at 160-218 and 743-854. Reportedly, nearly half the spike-specific TCRs target unmutated variant regions.

CDR1 and CDR2 from the germline V gene are MNHEY and SVGAGI. The V gene lost 0 bases and the J gene lost 6 bases, with 6 bases spanning the gap. The CDR3 is 13 residues long. Points on this clone: Its matching antigen is unknown.

The table came from immunoSEQ multiplex PCR; TCRdb's copy has only in-frame clones and leaves some out. The profile shows tens of thousands of clones, 60% to 85% of them singletons. The genes are TRBV6-5 and TRBJ2-1, with D perhaps given as TRBD1 or TRBD2 (5 bases each). The specimen was peripheral blood, collected on day 0 of AZD1222 vaccination. The TCR was taken from an adult in good health. CDR3 sequence (DNA): TGTGCCAGCAGTTACTCGGGGGTCAATGAGCAGTTCTTC. The encoded protein is CASSYSGVNEQFF.